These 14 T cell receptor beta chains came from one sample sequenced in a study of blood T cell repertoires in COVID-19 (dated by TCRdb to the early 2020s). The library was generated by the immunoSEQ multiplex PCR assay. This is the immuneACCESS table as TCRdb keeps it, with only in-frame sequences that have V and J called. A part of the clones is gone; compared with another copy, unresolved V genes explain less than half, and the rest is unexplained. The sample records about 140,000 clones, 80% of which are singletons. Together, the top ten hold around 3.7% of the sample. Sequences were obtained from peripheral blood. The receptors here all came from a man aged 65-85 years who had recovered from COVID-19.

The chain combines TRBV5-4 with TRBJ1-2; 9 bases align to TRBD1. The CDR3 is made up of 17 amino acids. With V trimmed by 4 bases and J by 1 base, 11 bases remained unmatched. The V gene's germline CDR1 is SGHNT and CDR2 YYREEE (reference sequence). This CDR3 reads CASSPPGQGGSNYGYTF. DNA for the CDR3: TGTGCCAGCAGCCCCCCGGGACAGGGAGGAAGTAACTATGGCTACACCTTC. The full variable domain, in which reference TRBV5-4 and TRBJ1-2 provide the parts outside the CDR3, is ETGVTQSPTHLIKTRGQQVTLRCSSQSGHNTVSWYQQALGQGPQFIFQYYREEENGRGNFPPRFSGLQFPNYSSELNVNALELDDSALYLCASSPPGQGGSNYGYTFGSGTRLTVV.

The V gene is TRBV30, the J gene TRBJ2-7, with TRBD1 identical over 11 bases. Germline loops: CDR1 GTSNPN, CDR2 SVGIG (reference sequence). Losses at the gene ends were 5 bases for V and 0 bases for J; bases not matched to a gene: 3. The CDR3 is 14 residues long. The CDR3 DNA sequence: TGTGCCTGGGGACAGGGGGCGACCTCCTACGAGCAGTACTTC. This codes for CAWGQGATSYEQYF.

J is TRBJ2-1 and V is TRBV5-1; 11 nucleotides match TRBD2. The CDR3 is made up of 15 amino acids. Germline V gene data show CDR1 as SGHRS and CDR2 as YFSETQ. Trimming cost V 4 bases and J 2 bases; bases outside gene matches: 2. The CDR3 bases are TGCGCCAGCAGCCCGACTAGCGGGACCTACAATGAGCAGTTCTTC. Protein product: CASSPTSGTYNEQFF.

The DNA of the CDR3 is TGTGCCAGTAGTGCCACCGGGACAGGGTTAGCCAAAAACATTCAGTACTTC. It translates to CASSATGTGLAKNIQYF. The chain is built from TRBV19 and TRBJ2-4, with 9 bases identical to TRBD1. Germline trimming cut 5 bases from V and 0 bases from J; bases unmatched to any gene: 8. Germline loops: CDR1 LNHDA, CDR2 SQIVND (reference sequence). There are 17 residues in the CDR3.

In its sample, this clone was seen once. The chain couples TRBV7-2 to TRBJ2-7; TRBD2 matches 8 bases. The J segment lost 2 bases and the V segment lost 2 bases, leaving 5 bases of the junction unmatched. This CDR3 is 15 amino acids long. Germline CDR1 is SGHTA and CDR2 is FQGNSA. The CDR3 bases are TGTGCCAGCAGCTTATCGACTAGCGCAACCTACGAGCAGTACTTC. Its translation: CASSLSTSATYEQYF.

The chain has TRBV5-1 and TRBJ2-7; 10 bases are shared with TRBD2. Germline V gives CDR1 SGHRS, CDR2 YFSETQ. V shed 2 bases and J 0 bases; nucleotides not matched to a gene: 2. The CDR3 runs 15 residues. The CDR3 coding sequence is TGCGCCAGCAGCTTAAGACTAGCGGGCTCCTACGAGCAGTACTTC. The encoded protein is CASSLRLAGSYEQYF.

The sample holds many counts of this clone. The CDR3 reads CASSRSGRTDTQYF. In DNA, the CDR3 is TGTGCCAGCAGCCGTAGCGGGAGAACAGATACGCAGTATTTT. This sequence joins TRBV14 and TRBJ2-3, with 9 bases identical to TRBD2. CDR3 length equals 14 residues. The J segment lost 3 bases and the V segment lost 4 bases, leaving 2 bases of the junction unmatched. The germline CDR1 and CDR2 sequences are SGHDN and FVKESK.

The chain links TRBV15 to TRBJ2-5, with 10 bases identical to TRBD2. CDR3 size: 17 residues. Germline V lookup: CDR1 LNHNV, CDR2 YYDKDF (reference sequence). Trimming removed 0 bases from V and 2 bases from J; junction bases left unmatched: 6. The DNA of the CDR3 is TGTGCCACCAGCAGAGATACCCTAGCGGGGGCACAAGAGACCCAGTACTTC. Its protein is CATSRDTLAGAQETQYF.

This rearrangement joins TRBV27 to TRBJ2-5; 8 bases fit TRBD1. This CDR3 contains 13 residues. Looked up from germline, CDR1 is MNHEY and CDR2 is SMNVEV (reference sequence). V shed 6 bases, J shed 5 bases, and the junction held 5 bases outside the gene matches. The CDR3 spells CASSLQGAETQYF. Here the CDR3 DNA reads TGTGCCAGCAGCCTCCAGGGGGCGGAGACCCAGTACTTC.

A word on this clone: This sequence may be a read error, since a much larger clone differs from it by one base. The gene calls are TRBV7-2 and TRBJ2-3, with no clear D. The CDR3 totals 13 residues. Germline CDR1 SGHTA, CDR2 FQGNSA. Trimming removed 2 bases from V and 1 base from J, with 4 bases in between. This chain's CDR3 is CASSLSGTDTQYF. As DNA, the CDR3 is TGTGCCAGCAGCTTATCCGGCACAGATACGCAGTATTTT.

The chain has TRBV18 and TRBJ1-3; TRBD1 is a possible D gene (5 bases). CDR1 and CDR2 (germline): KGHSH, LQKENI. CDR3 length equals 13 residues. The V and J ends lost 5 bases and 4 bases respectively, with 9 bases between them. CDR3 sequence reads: CASSSGLGNTIYF. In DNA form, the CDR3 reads TGTGCCAGCTCATCGGGACTCGGAAACACCATATATTTT.

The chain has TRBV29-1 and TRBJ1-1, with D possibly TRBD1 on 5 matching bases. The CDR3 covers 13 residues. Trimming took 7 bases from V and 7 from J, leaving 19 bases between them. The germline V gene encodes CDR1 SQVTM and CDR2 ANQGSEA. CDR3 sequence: CSAPLGAAFEAFF. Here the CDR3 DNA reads TGCAGCGCCCCGCTTGGGGCGGCTTTTGAAGCTTTCTTT.

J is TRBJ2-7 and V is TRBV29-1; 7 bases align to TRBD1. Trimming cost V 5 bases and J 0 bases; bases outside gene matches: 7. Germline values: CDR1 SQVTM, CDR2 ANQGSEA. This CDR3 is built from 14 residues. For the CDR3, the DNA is TGCAGCGTTAGGCAGGGGGACAACTCCTACGAGCAGTACTTC. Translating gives CSVRQGDNSYEQYF.

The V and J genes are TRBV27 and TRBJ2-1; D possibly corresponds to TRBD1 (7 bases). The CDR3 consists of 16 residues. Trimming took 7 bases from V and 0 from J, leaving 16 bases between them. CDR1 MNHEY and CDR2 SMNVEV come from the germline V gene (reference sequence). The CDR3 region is CASISQGGSSYNEQFF. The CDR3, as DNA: TGTGCCAGCATCAGCCAGGGGGGAAGCTCCTACAATGAGCAGTTCTTC.